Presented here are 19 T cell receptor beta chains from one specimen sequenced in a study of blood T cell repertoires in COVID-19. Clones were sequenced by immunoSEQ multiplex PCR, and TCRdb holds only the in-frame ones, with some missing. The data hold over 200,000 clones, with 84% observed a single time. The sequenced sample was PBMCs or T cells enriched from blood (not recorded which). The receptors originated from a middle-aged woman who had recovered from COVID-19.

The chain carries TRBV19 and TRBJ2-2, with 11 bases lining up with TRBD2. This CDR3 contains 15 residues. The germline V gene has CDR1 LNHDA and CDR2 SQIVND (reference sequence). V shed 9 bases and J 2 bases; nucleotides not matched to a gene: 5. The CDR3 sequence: CASQGLAVNTGELFF. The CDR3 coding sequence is TGTGCCAGCCAGGGACTAGCGGTAAACACCGGGGAGCTGTTTTTT.

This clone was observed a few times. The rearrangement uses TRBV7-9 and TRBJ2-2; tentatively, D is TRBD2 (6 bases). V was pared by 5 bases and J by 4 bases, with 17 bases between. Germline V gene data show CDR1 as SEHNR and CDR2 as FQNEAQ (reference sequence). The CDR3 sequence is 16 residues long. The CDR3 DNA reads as TGTGCCAGCAGCAAACGGCTTTCCGGGGGCACCGGGGAGCTGTTTTTT. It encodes CASSKRLSGGTGELFF.

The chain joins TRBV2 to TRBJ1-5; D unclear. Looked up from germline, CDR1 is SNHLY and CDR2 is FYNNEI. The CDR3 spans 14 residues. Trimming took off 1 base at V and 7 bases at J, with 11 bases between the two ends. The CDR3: CASSEDGVRQPQHF. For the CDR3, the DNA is TGTGCCAGCAGTGAAGACGGGGTTAGGCAGCCCCAGCATTTT.

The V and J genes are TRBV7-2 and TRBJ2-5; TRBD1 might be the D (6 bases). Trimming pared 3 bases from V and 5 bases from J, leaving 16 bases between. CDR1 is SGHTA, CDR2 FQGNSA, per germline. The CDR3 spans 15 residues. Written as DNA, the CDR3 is TGTGCCAGCAGCTTCCGACAGGCCCCAGGGGAGACCCAGTACTTC. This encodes CASSFRQAPGETQYF.

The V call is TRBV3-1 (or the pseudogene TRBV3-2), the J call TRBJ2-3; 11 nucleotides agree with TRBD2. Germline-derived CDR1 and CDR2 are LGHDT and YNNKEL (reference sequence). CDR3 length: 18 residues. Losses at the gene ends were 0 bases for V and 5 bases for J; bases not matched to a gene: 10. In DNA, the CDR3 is TGTGCCAGCAGCCAAGAGAGGGCACTAGCGGGAGCGGTAGATACGCAGTATTTT. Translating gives CASSQERALAGAVDTQYF.

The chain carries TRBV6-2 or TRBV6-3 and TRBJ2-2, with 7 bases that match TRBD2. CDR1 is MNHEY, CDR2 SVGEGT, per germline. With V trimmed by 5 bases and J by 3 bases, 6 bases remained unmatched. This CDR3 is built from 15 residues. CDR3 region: CASSPLAGDTGELFF. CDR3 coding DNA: TGTGCCAGCAGTCCCCTTGCGGGAGACACCGGGGAGCTGTTTTTT.

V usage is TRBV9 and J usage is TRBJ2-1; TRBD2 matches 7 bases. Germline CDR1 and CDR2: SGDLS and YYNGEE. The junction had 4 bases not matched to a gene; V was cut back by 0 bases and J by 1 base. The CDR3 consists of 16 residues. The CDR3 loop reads CASSVGLASSYNEQFF. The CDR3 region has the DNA TGTGCCAGCAGCGTAGGACTAGCAAGTTCCTACAATGAGCAGTTCTTC.

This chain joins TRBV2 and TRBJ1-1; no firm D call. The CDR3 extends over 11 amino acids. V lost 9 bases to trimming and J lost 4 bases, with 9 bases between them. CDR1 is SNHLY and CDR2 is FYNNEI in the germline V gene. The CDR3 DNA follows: TGTGCCAGTCGGCGGGGCACTGAAGCTTTCTTT. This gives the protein CASRRGTEAFF.

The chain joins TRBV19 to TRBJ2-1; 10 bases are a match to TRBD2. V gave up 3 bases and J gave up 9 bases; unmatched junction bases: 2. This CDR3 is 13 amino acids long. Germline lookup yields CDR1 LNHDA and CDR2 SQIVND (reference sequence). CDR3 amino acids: CASSILAGVEQFF. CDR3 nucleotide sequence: TGTGCCAGTAGTATTCTAGCGGGAGTTGAGCAGTTCTTC.

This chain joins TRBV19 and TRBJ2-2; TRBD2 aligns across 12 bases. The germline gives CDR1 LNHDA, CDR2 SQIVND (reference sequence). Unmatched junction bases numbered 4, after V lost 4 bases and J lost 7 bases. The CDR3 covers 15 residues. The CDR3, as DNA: TGTGCCAGTAGTACTAGCGGGAGGGCTGGCGGGGAGCTGTTTTTT. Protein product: CASSTSGRAGGELFF.

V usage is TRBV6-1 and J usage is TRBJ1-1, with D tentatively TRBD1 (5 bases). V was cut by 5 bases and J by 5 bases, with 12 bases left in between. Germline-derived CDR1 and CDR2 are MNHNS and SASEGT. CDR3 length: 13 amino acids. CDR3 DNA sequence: TGTGCCAGCAGTTATGCAGGGTCGACTGAAGCTTTCTTT. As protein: CASSYAGSTEAFF.

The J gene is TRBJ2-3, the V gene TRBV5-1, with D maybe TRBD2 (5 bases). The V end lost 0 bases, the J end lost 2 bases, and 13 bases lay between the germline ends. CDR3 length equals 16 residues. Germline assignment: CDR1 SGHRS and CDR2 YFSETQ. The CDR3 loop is CASSLVGGLNTDTQYF. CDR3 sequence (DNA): TGCGCCAGCAGCTTGGTCGGCGGGTTGAACACAGATACGCAGTATTTT.

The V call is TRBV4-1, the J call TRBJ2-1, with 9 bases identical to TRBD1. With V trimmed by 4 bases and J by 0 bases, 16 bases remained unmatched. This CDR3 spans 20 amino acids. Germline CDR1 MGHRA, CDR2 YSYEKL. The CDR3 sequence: CASSRETGGLAVGSYNEQFF. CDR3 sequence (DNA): TGCGCCAGCAGCCGCGAAACAGGGGGCCTAGCGGTCGGCTCCTACAATGAGCAGTTCTTC.

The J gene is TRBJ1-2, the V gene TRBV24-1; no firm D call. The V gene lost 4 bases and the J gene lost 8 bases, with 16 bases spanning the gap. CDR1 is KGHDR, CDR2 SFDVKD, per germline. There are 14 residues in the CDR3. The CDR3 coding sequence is TGTGCCACCAGTGACGCAGCTCGGGGTGGAGGCTACACCTTC. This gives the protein CATSDAARGGGYTF.

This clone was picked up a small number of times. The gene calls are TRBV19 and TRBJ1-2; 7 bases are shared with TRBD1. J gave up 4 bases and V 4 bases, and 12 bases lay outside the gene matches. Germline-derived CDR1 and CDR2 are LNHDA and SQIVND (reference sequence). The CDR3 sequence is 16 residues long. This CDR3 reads CASSTKGALFGYGYTF. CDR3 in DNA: TGTGCCAGTAGTACGAAGGGGGCGTTATTTGGCTATGGCTACACCTTC.

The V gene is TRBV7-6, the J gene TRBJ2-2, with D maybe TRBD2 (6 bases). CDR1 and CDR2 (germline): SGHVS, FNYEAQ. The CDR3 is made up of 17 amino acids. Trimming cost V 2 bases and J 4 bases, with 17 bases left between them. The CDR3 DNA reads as TGTGCCAGCAGCTTATTATTACCCGGGAGAGGCACCGGGGAGCTGTTTTTT. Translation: CASSLLLPGRGTGELFF.

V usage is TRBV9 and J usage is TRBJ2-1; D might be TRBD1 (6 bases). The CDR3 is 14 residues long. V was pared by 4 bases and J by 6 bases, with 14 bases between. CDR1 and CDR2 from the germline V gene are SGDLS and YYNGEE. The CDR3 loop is CASSPGGGLNEQFF. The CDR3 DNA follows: TGTGCCAGCAGCCCTGGTGGGGGCCTCAATGAGCAGTTCTTC.

CDR3 residues: CASSSTTGYNEQFF. CDR3 DNA: TGTGCCAGCAGCTCAACGACTGGTTACAATGAGCAGTTCTTC. V is TRBV9 and J is TRBJ2-1; D is unresolved. Trimming shortened V by 4 bases and J by 4 bases, and 12 bases separated the two germline ends. The CDR3 is 14 amino acids. The germline gives CDR1 SGDLS, CDR2 YYNGEE.

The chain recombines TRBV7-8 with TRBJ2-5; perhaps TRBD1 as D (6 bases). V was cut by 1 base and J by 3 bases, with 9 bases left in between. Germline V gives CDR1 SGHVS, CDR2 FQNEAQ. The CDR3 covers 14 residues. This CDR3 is CASSLGHREETQYF. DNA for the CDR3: TGTGCCAGCAGCTTAGGTCACAGGGAAGAGACCCAGTACTTC.